This T cell receptor beta chain was sequenced for a study of T cells expressing NK-cell markers. Overall study: Seven of the eight sequenced donors were classified as HCMV-seropositive, and one was classified as seronegative.

TCRdb reworked the 5' RACE reads into one entry per CDR3 protein, no DNA. The repertoire shows a few hundred thousand distinct CDR3 sequences; the top ten hold about 0.39%. This CDR3 has 15 amino acids. Germline CDR1 reads SEHNR; CDR2 reads FQNEAQ (reference sequence). This TCR derives from a man younger than 35 in good health. The chain carries TRBV7-9 and TRBJ1-4; TCRdb reports TRBD1, a call that lacks DNA to check it against. Sequences were obtained from blood T cells: a sorted CD56 or NKG2C T cell subset, CD4+ or CD8+ T cells, or bulk PBMC T cells (not recorded which). The CDR3 region is CASSPSGREDEKLFF.